This is a list of T cell receptor beta chains from one sample in a study of cytomegalovirus exposure and HLA in healthy donors. Assay used: immunoSEQ multiplex PCR; TCRdb lists only in-frame clones, some missing. This sample yields roughly 13,000 clones, of which roughly 64% are seen a single time; about 15% belongs to the top ten. Sequenced: PBMCs. The origin of the receptors is a woman aged 45-65 years in good health and CMV-seropositive. The CDR3 runs from the conserved cysteine through the conserved F or W. The D gene is left open where the match is weak. For some rows the clone size is stated as once, few or many, or as a class when expanded; others skip it.

J | size | D | V | DNA | CDR3
TRBJ1-2 | NA | NA | TRBV29-1 | TGCAGCGTTCGACAGAGCAGCTATGGCTACACCTTC | CSVRQSSYGYTF
TRBJ1-1 | NA | NA | TRBV6-5 | TGTGCCAGCAGTTACTCGTCACCTCCGAAGCTTTTCTTT | CASSYSSPPKLFF
TRBJ2-1 | NA | NA | TRBV20-1 | TGCAGTGCGCAGGGGGGAGATGAGCAGTTCTTC | CSAQGGDEQFF
TRBJ2-5 | NA | NA | TRBV7-6 | TGTGCCAGCAGCTTAGGGTTTTCGGTAGAGACCCAGTACTTC | CASSLGFSVETQYF
TRBJ2-7 | few | NA | TRBV6-1 | TGTGCCAGCAGTGGCGGGACAGCTTCCTACGAGCAGTACTTC | CASSGGTASYEQYF
TRBJ2-1 | few | TRBD1 | TRBV29-1 | TGCAGCGTTGAAATGTTCCGCGACAGGGAATCCGACAATGAGCAGTTCTTC | CSVEMFRDRESDNEQFF
TRBJ2-3 | few | TRBD1 | TRBV4-3 | TGCGCCAGCAGCCAGGGACAGCTAGTCACAGATACGCAGTATTTT | CASSQGQLVTDTQYF
TRBJ1-2 | once | NA | TRBV29-1 | TGCAGCGCCCTTCACTTTAACTATGGCTACACCTTC | CSALHFNYGYTF
TRBJ1-1 | NA | NA | TRBV11-2 | TGTGCCAGCAGCTTGGGCCGGAACACTGAAGCTTTCTTT | CASSLGRNTEAFF
TRBJ1-4 | NA | TRBD1 | TRBV14 | TGTGCCAGCAGCAGAGGGGGCTCGGTTGAAAAACTGTTTTTT | CASSRGGSVEKLFF
TRBJ1-1 | NA | NA | TRBV6-1 | TGTGCCAGCAGTGAAGGAGAGATGAACACTGAAGCTTTCTTT | CASSEGEMNTEAFF
TRBJ1-1 | NA | TRBD1 | TRBV19 | TGTGCCAGTAGACAGGGGTACACTGAAGCTTTCTTT | CASRQGYTEAFF
TRBJ2-6 | NA | TRBD1 | TRBV5-1 | TGCGCCAGCAGCGCTTTGACAGGGGCCGTCCTGACTTTC | CASSALTGAVLTF
TRBJ1-5 | NA | TRBD1 | TRBV7-2 | TGTGCCAGCAGCTCCTGGACAGGGAAAGGCAATCAGCCCCAGCATTTT | CASSSWTGKGNQPQHF
TRBJ2-3 | NA | NA | TRBV30 | TGTGCCTGGAGTCCGACGCAGGGTACGCAGTATTTT | CAWSPTQGTQYF
TRBJ2-2 | once | TRBD1 | TRBV2 | TGTGCCAGCAGGGCAACAGGGGCGAACACCGGGGAGCTGTTTTTT | CASRATGANTGELFF
TRBJ2-1 | NA | TRBD2 | TRBV6-4 | TGTGCCAGCAGTGACGCAGCGGGAGGGCTCGGTGAGCAGTTCTTC | CASSDAAGGLGEQFF
TRBJ2-7 | NA | TRBD1 | TRBV6-5 | TGTGCCAGCAGTCCCTCAGGACAGGTCGGCTACGAGCAGTACTTC | CASSPSGQVGYEQYF
TRBJ2-1 | NA | TRBD2 | TRBV28 | TGTGCCAGCAGTTCTCCATATGGGGGGGAAACTAGCGGGAGAGTCCATGAGCAGTTCTTC | CASSSPYGGETSGRVHEQFF
TRBJ1-5 | NA | NA | TRBV30 | TGTGCTGCAGGGTATCAGCCCCAGCATTTT | CAAGYQPQHF
TRBJ1-4 | NA | NA | TRBV11-2 | TGTGCCAGCAGCTTGAGTGGTCGAAAACTGTTTTTT | CASSLSGRKLFF